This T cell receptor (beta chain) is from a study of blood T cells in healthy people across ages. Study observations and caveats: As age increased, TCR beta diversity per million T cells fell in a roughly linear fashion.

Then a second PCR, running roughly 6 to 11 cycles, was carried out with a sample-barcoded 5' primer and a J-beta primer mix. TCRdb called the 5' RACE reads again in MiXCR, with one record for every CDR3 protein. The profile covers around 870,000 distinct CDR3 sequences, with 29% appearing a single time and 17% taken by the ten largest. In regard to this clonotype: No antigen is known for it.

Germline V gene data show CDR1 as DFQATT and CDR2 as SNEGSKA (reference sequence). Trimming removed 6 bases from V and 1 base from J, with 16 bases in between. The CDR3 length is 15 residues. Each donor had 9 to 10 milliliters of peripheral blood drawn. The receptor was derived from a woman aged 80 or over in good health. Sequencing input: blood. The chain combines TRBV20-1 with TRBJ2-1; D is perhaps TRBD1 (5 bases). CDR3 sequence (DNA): TGCAGTGCGAGCCCAGACAGTCCGTCCTACAATGAGCAGTTCTTC. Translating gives CSASPDSPSYNEQFF.